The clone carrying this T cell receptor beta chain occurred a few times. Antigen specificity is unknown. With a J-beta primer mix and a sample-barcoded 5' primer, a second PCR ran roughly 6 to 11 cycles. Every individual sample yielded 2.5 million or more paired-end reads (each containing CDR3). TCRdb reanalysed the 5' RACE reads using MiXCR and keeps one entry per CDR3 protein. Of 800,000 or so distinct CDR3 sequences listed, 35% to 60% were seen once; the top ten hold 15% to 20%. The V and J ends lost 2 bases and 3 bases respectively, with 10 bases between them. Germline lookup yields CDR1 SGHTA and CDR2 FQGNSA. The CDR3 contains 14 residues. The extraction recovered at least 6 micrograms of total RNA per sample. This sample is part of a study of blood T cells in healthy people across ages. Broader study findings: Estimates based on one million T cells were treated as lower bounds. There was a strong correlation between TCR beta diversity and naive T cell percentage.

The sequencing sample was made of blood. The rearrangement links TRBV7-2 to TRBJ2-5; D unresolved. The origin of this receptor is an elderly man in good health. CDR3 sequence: CASSLNLAKETQYF. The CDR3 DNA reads TGTGCCAGCAGCTTAAACTTGGCAAAAGAGACCCAGTACTTC.